The 21 T cell receptor beta chains presented below share a single source sample, sequenced in a study of blood T cell repertoires in COVID-19. Clones were read by immunoSEQ multiplex PCR, and TCRdb kept only the in-frame ones, dropping some. Of hundreds of thousands of clones listed, roughly 91% were seen once; the top ten hold less than 4%. Sequenced: PBMCs or T cells enriched from blood (not recorded which). These TCRs come from a woman aged 25 to 39 with acute COVID-19.

This chain links TRBV19 with TRBJ2-1; 10 bases are shared with TRBD2. V dropped 8 bases and J dropped 8; count of bases not matched to a gene: 12. The germline V gene encodes CDR1 LNHDA and CDR2 SQIVND (reference sequence). The CDR3 length is 15 residues. The CDR3 region has the DNA TGTGCCAGTCAGATAGCGGGGGGCCACCCACATGAGCAGTTCTTC. This encodes CASQIAGGHPHEQFF.

In this sample, this clone turned up once. The chain joins TRBV30 to TRBJ2-1; TRBD2 might be the D (6 bases). Germline V gives CDR1 GTSNPN, CDR2 SVGIG (reference sequence). This CDR3 region has 14 residues. Between the trimmed V and J ends, which lost 6 bases and 9 bases, there was a span of 21 bases. Here the CDR3 reads CACTHQGGDLEQFF. CDR3 nucleotides: TGTGCCTGCACTCACCAGGGCGGGGATCTTGAGCAGTTCTTC.

The V call is TRBV7-2, the J call TRBJ2-7; a weak D match, TRBD1 (6 bases). The length of the CDR3 is 16 residues. Trimming pared 2 bases from V and 4 bases from J, leaving 18 bases between. In germline, CDR1 is SGHTA, CDR2 FQGNSA. Here the CDR3 DNA reads TGTGCCAGCAGCTTAAGGTCGGCAGGGGAGTTTTACGAGCAGTACTTC. Its translation is CASSLRSAGEFYEQYF.

As DNA, the CDR3 is TGCGCCAGCAGCTTGGCCCTAGCGGGGGGATCCTACAATGAGCAGTTCTTC. Residues: CASSLALAGGSYNEQFF. The chain is built from TRBV5-1 and TRBJ2-1, with 11 nucleotides matching TRBD2. CDR3 length equals 17 residues. Germline CDR1 SGHRS, CDR2 YFSETQ. J gave up 1 base and V 0 bases, and 3 bases lay outside the gene matches.

The chain is built from TRBV3-1 (or the pseudogene TRBV3-2) and TRBJ1-1; 7 nucleotides align to TRBD1. Germline assignment: CDR1 LGHDT and CDR2 YNNKEL (reference sequence). This CDR3 has 15 amino acids. V lost 3 bases to trimming and J lost 0 bases; unmatched junction nucleotides: 4. The CDR3 sequence is CASSQTGRLNTEAFF. CDR3 DNA: TGTGCCAGCAGCCAGACAGGGCGGTTGAACACTGAAGCTTTCTTT.

The chain is built from TRBV5-6 and TRBJ1-2; 7 bases match TRBD1. V shed 3 bases, J shed 3 bases, and the junction held 2 bases outside the gene matches. CDR3 size: 13 residues. Germline V lookup: CDR1 SGHDT, CDR2 YYEEEE. The CDR3 DNA follows: TGTGCCAGCAGCTCGACAGGGTACTATGGCTACACCTTC. Translating it yields CASSSTGYYGYTF.

The rearrangement joins TRBV4-1 to TRBJ1-1, with D possibly TRBD1 on 5 matching bases. CDR1 is MGHRA and CDR2 is YSYEKL in the germline V gene. Between the trimmed V and J ends, which lost 0 bases and 5 bases, there was a span of 22 bases. This CDR3 has 18 amino acids. This chain's CDR3 is CASSQDAGSGRATTEAFF. CDR3 DNA: TGCGCCAGCAGCCAAGATGCAGGTTCAGGGAGGGCGACTACTGAAGCTTTCTTT.

The chain has TRBV9 and TRBJ2-3; D might be TRBD1 (6 bases). The CDR3 runs to 15 residues. The germline CDR1 and CDR2 sequences are SGDLS and YYNGEE. V shed 3 bases and J shed 2 bases, with 13 bases lying between them. The CDR3 sequence is CASSGWTEDTDTQYF. The CDR3 DNA is TGTGCCAGCAGCGGCTGGACAGAGGACACAGATACGCAGTATTTT.

The chain links TRBV30 to TRBJ2-2; 7 bases line up with TRBD2. CDR1 is GTSNPN and CDR2 is SVGIG in the germline V gene (reference sequence). The V segment lost 7 bases and the J segment 5 bases; nucleotides outside the gene matches: 13. The CDR3 spans 15 residues. CDR3 sequence: CASRRGRVRTGELFF. The CDR3 region has the DNA TGTGCCTCCCGGCGGGGGAGGGTGCGTACCGGGGAGCTGTTTTTT.

The V and J genes are TRBV5-1 and TRBJ1-4, with TRBD1 as a possible D gene (6 bases). The length of the CDR3 is 15 residues. V gave up 4 bases and J gave up 0 bases, with 10 bases separating them. Germline V gene data show CDR1 as SGHRS and CDR2 as YFSETQ. CDR3 sequence (DNA): TGCGCCAGCAGCCGGGCAGGGGCAACTAATGAAAAACTGTTTTTT. Its translation is CASSRAGATNEKLFF.

This clone has more than one count but fewer than ten. The V and J genes are TRBV9 and TRBJ1-5, with TRBD1 as a possible D gene (5 bases). This CDR3 region has 15 residues. The germline gives CDR1 SGDLS, CDR2 YYNGEE. The V and J ends lost 3 bases and 0 bases respectively, with 10 bases between them. The CDR3 region is CASSESGNSNQPQHF. CDR3 DNA sequence: TGTGCCAGCAGCGAATCAGGGAATAGCAATCAGCCCCAGCATTTT.

The chain has TRBV15 and TRBJ2-3, with a weak D call TRBD1 (5 bases). This CDR3 contains 14 residues. Germline CDR1 is LNHNV and CDR2 is YYDKDF (reference sequence). Trimming removed 4 bases at V and 6 bases at J, with 14 bases between. The CDR3 DNA sequence: TGTGCCACCAGCATCAACAGGATGGGGGATACGCAGTATTTT. Protein: CATSINRMGDTQYF.

Details on this clone: A junction boundary mismatches the germline segment, possibly from a read error. The V call is TRBV7-9, the J call TRBJ2-2, with 7 bases lining up with TRBD2. The CDR3 totals 16 residues. Germline-derived CDR1 and CDR2 are SEHNR and FQNEAQ (reference sequence). The CDR3 loop is CASCLVPTAGTGELFF. The CDR3 DNA sequence: TGTGCCAGCTGCTTAGTCCCCACAGCGGGAACCGGGGAGCTGTTTTTT.

This chain joins TRBV11-2 and TRBJ2-7; maybe TRBD2 (6 bases). With 1 base removed from V and 9 bases from J, the gap between germline ends came to 13 bases. This CDR3 has 13 amino acids. Per germline, CDR1 SGHAT and CDR2 FQNNGV. The CDR3 DNA reads TGTGCCAGCAGCTTAGTAACTAGCTGGGGGCAGTACTTC. It specifies CASSLVTSWGQYF.

The V and J genes are TRBV15 and TRBJ2-5; TRBD2 might be the D (5 bases). CDR3 length: 18 amino acids. V shed 1 base and J shed 1 base, with 19 bases lying between them. Germline V gene data show CDR1 as LNHNV and CDR2 as YYDKDF (reference sequence). DNA of the CDR3: TGTGCCACCAGCAGAGGAGAGGCGGGTCTGGTCGGCCAAGAGACCCAGTACTTC. Translating it yields CATSRGEAGLVGQETQYF.

This clone was detected only a few times. The chain joins TRBV2 to TRBJ1-5, with TRBD1 as a possible D gene (6 bases). Germline-derived CDR1 and CDR2 are SNHLY and FYNNEI. The CDR3 contains 15 residues. V lost 6 bases and J lost 3, with 15 bases in between. CDR3 nucleotide sequence: TGTGCCAGCAGGAGGACAGTGGACCTCAATCAGCCCCAGCATTTT. Translating it yields CASRRTVDLNQPQHF.

The V call is TRBV10-3, the J call TRBJ1-3; no clear D gene. Germline V gene data show CDR1 as ENHRY and CDR2 as SYGVKD. Trimming removed 6 bases from V and 1 base from J, with 4 bases in between. The length of the CDR3 is 12 residues. As DNA, the CDR3 is TGTGCCATCAGGACTTCTGGAAACACCATATATTTT. Its translation: CAIRTSGNTIYF.

This rearrangement joins TRBV5-1 to TRBJ1-6, with no clear D. The V end was cut by 4 bases, the J end by 0 bases, with 17 bases between. CDR1 is SGHRS, CDR2 YFSETQ, per germline. The CDR3 totals 18 residues. DNA for the CDR3: TGCGCCAGCAGCCACTCGACAAGTCAGAGCTCCTATAATTCACCCCTCCACTTT. It codes for CASSHSTSQSSYNSPLHF.

In the case of this clone: A read error may account for a junction end that differs from germline. The chain couples TRBV5-4 to TRBJ2-1, with 9 bases that match TRBD1. This CDR3 has 11 amino acids. Per the germline V gene, CDR1 is SGHNT and CDR2 is YYREEE (reference sequence). CDR3 loop: CASSFGTGFLF. The CDR3 DNA reads as TGTGCCAGCAGCTTTGGGACAGGGTTTCTCTTC.

The chain uses TRBV6-1 and TRBJ1-3; maybe TRBD1 (6 bases). V lost 2 bases, J lost 12 bases, and 11 bases lay in between. Germline lookup yields CDR1 MNHNS and CDR2 SASEGT. The CDR3 runs 12 residues. CDR3 in amino acids: CASSELVQGIYF. The CDR3 DNA sequence: TGTGCCAGCAGTGAATTGGTACAGGGCATATATTTT.

The chain carries TRBV5-1 and TRBJ2-2; 9 positions agree with TRBD1. The CDR3 loop spans 15 amino acids. V shed 2 bases and J 3 bases; nucleotides not matched to a gene: 2. Germline CDR1 is SGHRS and CDR2 is YFSETQ. The CDR3 protein is CASSFGTGHTGELFF. DNA of the CDR3: TGCGCCAGCAGCTTTGGGACAGGGCACACCGGGGAGCTGTTTTTT.